Below, one T cell receptor beta chain is given with its context. Profiling relied on immunoSEQ multiplex PCR, and the TCRdb table lists in-frame clones only, not all of them. The table has roughly 39,000 clones, 91% seen once. These data originate in a study of T cell changes during pregnancy in multiple sclerosis. The germline gives CDR1 WNHNN, CDR2 SYGVQD (reference sequence). This CDR3 has 15 amino acids. The ends lost 0 bases at V and 5 bases at J; junction bases unmatched: 6. This receptor was taken from a female donor with multiple sclerosis, enrolled in a pregnancy study. The rearrangement links TRBV10-1 to TRBJ2-7; 8 bases line up with TRBD1. This material consisted of CD8+ T cells from peripheral blood mononuclear cells, taken after pregnancy. The CDR3 bases are TGCGCCAGCAGTGAGTCGGGTGGACAGGGCGACGAGCAGTACTTC. The encoded protein is CASSESGGQGDEQYF.